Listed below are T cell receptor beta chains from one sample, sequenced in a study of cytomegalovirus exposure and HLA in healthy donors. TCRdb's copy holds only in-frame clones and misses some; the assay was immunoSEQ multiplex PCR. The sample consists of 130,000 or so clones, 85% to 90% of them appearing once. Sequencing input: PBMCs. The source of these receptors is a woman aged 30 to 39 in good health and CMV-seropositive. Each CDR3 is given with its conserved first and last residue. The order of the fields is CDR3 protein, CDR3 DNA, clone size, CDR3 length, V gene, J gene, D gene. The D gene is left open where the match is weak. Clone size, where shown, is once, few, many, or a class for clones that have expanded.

CDR3: CASSGGLAGGRDTQYF
DNA: TGTGCCAGCAGCGGGGGACTAGCGGGAGGTCGGGATACGCAGTATTTT
size: .
length: 16
V: TRBV2
J: TRBJ2-3
D: TRBD2

CDR3: CASSSAGADTQYF
DNA: TGTGCCAGCAGCTCCGCAGGTGCAGATACGCAGTATTTT
size: .
length: 13
V: TRBV5-4
J: TRBJ2-3
D: .

CDR3: CASSTGTSGNNEQFF
DNA: TGTGCCAGCAGTACAGGGACTAGCGGTAACAATGAGCAGTTCTTC
size: .
length: 15
V: TRBV7-9
J: TRBJ2-1
D: TRBD2

CDR3: CASSLTGRIFGETQYF
DNA: TGTGCCAGCAGCTTAACGGGGAGGATCTTTGGAGAGACCCAGTACTTC
size: .
length: 16
V: TRBV7-3
J: TRBJ2-5
D: .

CDR3: CASSLTGGNEKLFF
DNA: TGCGCCAGCAGCCTGACAGGGGGGAATGAAAAACTGTTTTTT
size: .
length: 14
V: TRBV4-1
J: TRBJ1-4
D: TRBD1

CDR3: CASIPRGGVNEKLFF
DNA: TGTGCCAGCATCCCTCGAGGAGGGGTTAATGAAAAACTGTTTTTT
size: .
length: 15
V: TRBV5-5
J: TRBJ1-4
D: .

CDR3: CASSMNNLEAGELFF
DNA: TGTGCCAGTAGTATGAACAACTTAGAGGCCGGGGAGCTGTTTTTT
size: .
length: 15
V: TRBV19
J: TRBJ2-2
D: .

CDR3: CASSLGQGSRNEQFF
DNA: TGTGCCAGCAGCTTAGGACAGGGATCCCGCAATGAGCAGTTCTTC
size: .
length: 15
V: TRBV5-8
J: TRBJ2-1
D: TRBD1

CDR3: CATSPGSSYEQYF
DNA: TGTGCCACCAGCCCCGGGTCCTCCTACGAGCAGTACTTC
size: .
length: 13
V: TRBV15
J: TRBJ2-7
D: .

CDR3: CASSRGDSVNTEAFF
DNA: TGTGCCAGTAGTAGAGGGGACTCGGTGAACACTGAAGCTTTCTTT
size: once
length: 15
V: TRBV19
J: TRBJ1-1
D: .

CDR3: CASSDSTHPYEQYF
DNA: TGTGCCAGCAGTGACTCGACTCACCCCTACGAGCAGTACTTC
size: .
length: 14
V: TRBV6-4
J: TRBJ2-7
D: .

CDR3: CACEASASSYNEQFF
DNA: TGTGCCTGTGAAGCGTCAGCGAGCTCCTACAATGAGCAGTTCTTC
size: .
length: 15
V: TRBV6-1
J: TRBJ2-1
D: .

CDR3: CASSLGHGDTQYF
DNA: TGCGCCAGCAGCTTGGGACATGGAGATACGCAGTATTTT
size: .
length: 13
V: TRBV5-1
J: TRBJ2-3
D: .

CDR3: CASSVFGGESSYNEQFF
DNA: TGTGCCAGCAGCGTATTCGGCGGGGAAAGCTCCTACAATGAGCAGTTCTTC
size: .
length: 17
V: TRBV9
J: TRBJ2-1
D: .

CDR3: CASSLFGGAGEQYF
DNA: TGTGCCAGCAGCTTATTCGGAGGAGCCGGCGAGCAGTACTTC
size: .
length: 14
V: TRBV7-2
J: TRBJ2-7
D: .

CDR3: CASPGDFTGGAFF
DNA: TGTGCGTCGCCTGGGGACTTCACGGGGGGAGCTTTCTTT
size: .
length: 13
V: TRBV2
J: TRBJ1-1
D: .

CDR3: CSARGSYEQYF
DNA: TGCAGTGCTAGAGGCAGCTACGAGCAGTACTTC
size: .
length: 11
V: TRBV20-1
J: TRBJ2-7
D: .

CDR3: CASSSTGRTEAFF
DNA: TGTGCCAGCAGCTCTACAGGGCGCACTGAAGCTTTCTTT
size: .
length: 13
V: TRBV11-2
J: TRBJ1-1
D: .

CDR3: CASSLGRQRELGNYGYTF
DNA: TGCGCCAGCAGCTTGGGAAGGCAACGGGAGCTTGGGAACTATGGCTACACCTTC
size: .
length: 18
V: TRBV5-1
J: TRBJ1-2
D: .

CDR3: CASSSSDRGYGYTF
DNA: TGTGCCAGCAGCTCATCGGACAGGGGGTATGGCTACACCTTC
size: once
length: 14
V: TRBV28
J: TRBJ1-2
D: TRBD1

CDR3: CASSSGRADTQYF
DNA: TGCGCCAGCAGCAGCGGGAGGGCAGATACGCAGTATTTT
size: .
length: 13
V: TRBV5-1
J: TRBJ2-3
D: TRBD2

CDR3: CASSVDSLAGSTDTQYF
DNA: TGTGCCAGCAGCGTAGATTCTCTAGCGGGGAGCACAGATACGCAGTATTTT
size: few
length: 17
V: TRBV9
J: TRBJ2-3
D: TRBD2

CDR3: CASSFRTSGRNEQFF
DNA: TGTGCCAGCAGCTTCCGGACTAGCGGGAGAAATGAGCAGTTCTTC
size: .
length: 15
V: TRBV11-3
J: TRBJ2-1
D: TRBD2

CDR3: CASRPRGLAGSTDTQYF
DNA: TGTGCCAGCAGGCCGCGGGGACTAGCGGGGAGCACAGATACGCAGTATTTT
size: .
length: 17
V: TRBV2
J: TRBJ2-3
D: TRBD2

CDR3: CASSSRQGAGSPLHF
DNA: TGTGCCAGCAGTTCGAGACAGGGGGCTGGATCACCCCTCCACTTT
size: .
length: 15
V: TRBV28
J: TRBJ1-6
D: TRBD1

CDR3: CASSPQPGVGDTQYF
DNA: TGTGCCAGCAGCCCCCAGCCCGGGGTGGGAGATACGCAGTATTTT
size: .
length: 15
V: TRBV11-2
J: TRBJ2-3
D: .

CDR3: CASSLVGRGGPGDTQYF
DNA: TGTGCCAGCAGCTTAGTCGGTCGGGGGGGGCCGGGCGATACGCAGTATTTT
size: .
length: 17
V: TRBV13
J: TRBJ2-3
D: TRBD2

CDR3: CASRDMGLPMYEQYF
DNA: TGTGCCAGCAGAGACATGGGACTGCCAATGTACGAGCAGTACTTC
size: .
length: 15
V: TRBV6-6
J: TRBJ2-7
D: .

CDR3: CASSLSSGRTGELFF
DNA: TGTGCCAGCAGTCTTAGTAGCGGGAGAACCGGGGAGCTGTTTTTT
size: .
length: 15
V: TRBV11-2
J: TRBJ2-2
D: TRBD2

CDR3: CASSGQGFQPQHF
DNA: TGTGCCAGCAGTGGGCAGGGGTTTCAGCCCCAGCATTTT
size: .
length: 13
V: TRBV25-1
J: TRBJ1-5
D: .

CDR3: CASSTRTGETQYF
DNA: TGTGCCAGCAGTACGCGAACCGGGGAGACCCAGTACTTC
size: once
length: 13
V: TRBV2
J: TRBJ2-5
D: .

CDR3: CASSRSGELFF
DNA: TGTGCCAGCAGCCGGTCCGGGGAGCTGTTTTTT
size: once
length: 11
V: TRBV27
J: TRBJ2-2
D: .

CDR3: CASSLVVTGYYEQYF
DNA: TGTGCCAGCAGCTTAGTGGTGACAGGGTACTACGAGCAGTACTTC
size: .
length: 15
V: TRBV7-8
J: TRBJ2-7
D: TRBD1

CDR3: CASSVEGRESDEQYF
DNA: TGTGCCAGCAGCGTAGAGGGGCGGGAGAGCGACGAGCAGTACTTC
size: .
length: 15
V: TRBV9
J: TRBJ2-7
D: TRBD2

CDR3: CASSDSEGGSTEAFF
DNA: TGTGCCAGCAGTGACTCTGAAGGGGGCTCGACTGAAGCTTTCTTT
size: .
length: 15
V: TRBV6-4
J: TRBJ1-1
D: TRBD1

CDR3: CASSKQGIRPYNEQFF
DNA: TGTGCCAGCAGCAAACAGGGAATACGGCCCTACAATGAGCAGTTCTTC
size: .
length: 16
V: TRBV2
J: TRBJ2-1
D: .

CDR3: CASSAGFLAKNIQYF
DNA: TGTGCCAGCAGTGCAGGTTTCCTAGCCAAAAACATTCAGTACTTC
size: .
length: 15
V: TRBV2
J: TRBJ2-4
D: .

CDR3: CASSSGGGYEQYF
DNA: TGTGCCAGCAGCTCAGGGGGTGGGTACGAGCAGTACTTC
size: .
length: 13
V: TRBV27
J: TRBJ2-7
D: TRBD1

CDR3: CASSHPLGAVYEQYF
DNA: TGTGCCAGCAGCCACCCCCTGGGGGCAGTCTACGAGCAGTACTTC
size: .
length: 15
V: TRBV6-5
J: TRBJ2-7
D: .

CDR3: CASSEDRNSPLHF
DNA: TGTGCCAGCAGTGAGGACAGGAATTCACCCCTCCACTTT
size: .
length: 13
V: TRBV6-1
J: TRBJ1-6
D: TRBD1